Listed below are T cell receptor beta chains from one sample, sequenced in a study of CD8+ T cells in alopecia areata. Sequencing used immunoSEQ multiplex PCR; TCRdb keeps in-frame clones, though not all of them. This table holds 170,000 or so clones, around three fifths found once. The sequenced sample was CD8+ T cells sorted from blood, obtained at week 24, from a patient treated with tofacitinib. These receptors were collected from a human donor with alopecia areata. The CDR3 runs from the conserved cysteine through the conserved F or W. A D gene is named only where the DNA matches it firmly. For some rows the clone size is stated as once, few or many, or as a class when expanded; others skip it.

clone_size,j_call,v_call,d_call,cdr3_aa,cdr3_nt
NA,TRBJ1-2,TRBV4-1,NA,CASSQAPYGGYTF,TGCGCCAGCAGCCAAGCTCCTTATGGTGGCTACACCTTC
NA,TRBJ2-4,TRBV2,TRBD1,CASQGERNIQYF,TGTGCCAGCCAGGGGGAAAGGAACATTCAGTACTTC
NA,TRBJ2-5,TRBV15,NA,CATSRERTRQETQYF,TGTGCCACCAGCAGAGAGCGGACACGCCAAGAGACCCAGTACTTC
NA,TRBJ1-5,TRBV28,NA,CATHRTVLNQPQHF,TGTGCCACCCACCGGACAGTCTTGAATCAGCCCCAGCATTTT
few,TRBJ1-1,TRBV29-1,TRBD1,CSVFTRTGAFTEAFF,TGCAGCGTTTTTACTCGGACAGGGGCGTTTACTGAAGCTTTCTTT
once,TRBJ2-7,TRBV29-1,NA,CSVEATTYEQYF,TGCAGCGTTGAGGCGACCACCTACGAGCAGTACTTC
NA,TRBJ2-2,TRBV2,NA,CASFGRIGELFF,TGTGCCAGCTTTGGGCGGATCGGGGAGCTGTTTTTT
many,TRBJ2-7,TRBV7-9,TRBD1,CASSSVRDRTYEQYF,TGTGCCAGCAGCTCGGTACGGGACAGAACATACGAGCAGTACTTC
NA,TRBJ2-7,TRBV15,NA,CATSVEGGSWEQYF,TGTGCCACCAGCGTAGAAGGAGGGTCCTGGGAGCAGTACTTC
NA,TRBJ2-7,TRBV7-8,TRBD2,CASSSLAGGTQEQYF,TGTGCCAGCAGCTCCCTAGCGGGGGGAACGCAAGAGCAGTACTTC
NA,TRBJ2-7,TRBV5-1,TRBD2,CASSLRLAGDEQYF,TGCGCCAGCAGCTTGCGGCTAGCGGGGGACGAGCAGTACTTC
NA,TRBJ2-5,TRBV11-2,TRBD2,CAIRGLEETQYF,TGTGCCATAAGGGGACTAGAAGAGACCCAGTACTTC
many,TRBJ1-2,TRBV6-5,TRBD1,CASQNRGAGYGYTF,TGTGCCAGCCAGAACAGGGGCGCGGGATATGGCTACACCTTC
NA,TRBJ2-1,TRBV30,NA,CAWRGLYNEQFF,TGTGCCTGGAGGGGACTCTACAATGAGCAGTTCTTC
NA,TRBJ2-3,TRBV15,NA,CATSRARGPTDTQYF,TGTGCCACCAGCAGAGCGCGGGGGCCCACAGATACGCAGTATTTT
once,TRBJ1-4,TRBV2,NA,CASSGSTGPRGEKLFF,TGTGCCAGCAGTGGGAGCACAGGCCCTCGGGGTGAAAAACTGTTTTTT
NA,TRBJ1-5,TRBV15,TRBD1,CATSRNNRGGQPQHF,TGTGCCACCAGCAGAAATAACAGGGGCGGTCAGCCCCAGCATTTT
NA,TRBJ2-5,TRBV4-1,TRBD2,CASSQRDYEDQYF,TGCGCCAGCAGCCAAAGGGACTATGAGGACCAGTACTTC
NA,TRBJ2-7,TRBV7-6,NA,CASSLNSYEQYF,TGTGCCAGCAGCTTAAACAGCTACGAGCAGTACTTC
once,TRBJ2-3,TRBV7-9,TRBD1,CAKSRDSDSTDTQYF,TGTGCCAAGTCTCGGGACAGCGATAGCACAGATACGCAGTATTTT
NA,TRBJ1-1,TRBV30,NA,CAETEVMNTEAFF,TGTGCCGAAACGGAGGTGATGAACACTGAAGCTTTCTTT
NA,TRBJ1-1,TRBV30,NA,CAWSVPFGDVNTEAFF,TGTGCCTGGAGTGTTCCCTTCGGAGACGTCAACACTGAAGCTTTCTTT
NA,TRBJ1-3,TRBV30,NA,CAWSLPGRVNTIYF,TGTGCCTGGAGTTTACCAGGGAGGGTAAACACCATATATTTT
few,TRBJ2-1,TRBV15,TRBD1,CATSPDRVNEQFF,TGTGCCACCAGCCCGGACAGGGTCAATGAGCAGTTCTTC
NA,TRBJ2-5,TRBV29-1,NA,CSIPVTEGSYQETQYF,TGCAGCATTCCGGTTACCGAGGGGTCGTACCAAGAGACCCAGTACTTC
NA,TRBJ1-5,TRBV4-1,NA,CASSLRDGTTSNQPQHF,TGCGCCAGCAGCCTACGGGACGGGACCACAAGCAATCAGCCCCAGCATTTT
few,TRBJ2-1,TRBV2,NA,CASNYNEQFF,TGTGCCAGCAATTACAATGAGCAGTTCTTC
NA,TRBJ2-5,TRBV14,NA,CASRRYSEETQYF,TGTGCCAGCAGGAGGTATTCGGAAGAGACCCAGTACTTC
NA,TRBJ2-1,TRBV5-1,NA,CASSLSLSSYNEQFF,TGCGCCAGCAGCTTATCCCTGAGCTCCTACAATGAGCAGTTCTTC
NA,TRBJ2-5,TRBV4-1,NA,CASSQGGETQYF,TGCGCCAGCAGCCAAGGCGGAGAGACCCAGTACTTC
few,TRBJ2-1,TRBV19,TRBD1,CASSSPGTGTDEQFF,TGTGCCAGTAGTAGCCCCGGGACAGGGACTGATGAGCAGTTCTTC
few,TRBJ2-7,TRBV29-1,NA,CSVETSYEQYF,TGCAGCGTTGAAACCAGCTACGAGCAGTACTTC
NA,TRBJ2-3,TRBV11-2,NA,CASSLEGGGHTDTQYF,TGTGCCAGCAGCTTAGAGGGCGGGGGACACACAGATACGCAGTATTTT
NA,TRBJ1-1,TRBV5-1,NA,CASSLGAAEAFF,TGCGCCAGCAGCTTGGGGGCAGCCGAAGCTTTCTTT
NA,TRBJ1-2,TRBV6-5,NA,CASSGRSNYGYTF,TGTGCCAGCAGTGGGAGGAGCAACTATGGCTACACCTTC
NA,TRBJ1-2,TRBV29-1,NA,CSVEGQGAASYNYGYTF,TGCAGCGTTGAGGGTCAGGGAGCGGCGTCTTATAACTATGGCTACACCTTC
NA,TRBJ2-5,TRBV18,NA,CASSPRQGETQYF,TGTGCCAGCTCACCACGGCAGGGTGAGACCCAGTACTTC
NA,TRBJ2-1,TRBV7-8,TRBD1,CASSWTGNEQFF,TGTGCCAGCAGCTGGACAGGGAATGAGCAGTTCTTC
NA,TRBJ2-7,TRBV27,NA,CASSLSFRSEQYF,TGTGCCAGCAGTTTATCGTTCCGCTCCGAGCAGTACTTC
few,TRBJ1-5,TRBV5-6,TRBD1,CASSLTARQGRNQPQHF,TGTGCCAGCAGCCTCACCGCCAGACAGGGGCGCAATCAGCCCCAGCATTTT
NA,TRBJ2-2,TRBV5-1,NA,CASSWTRAGDRNTGELFF,TGCGCCAGCAGCTGGACTAGGGCAGGGGACAGGAACACCGGGGAGCTGTTTTTT
NA,TRBJ2-7,TRBV29-1,NA,CSGRGQFSYEQYF,TGCAGCGGACGGGGGCAGTTCTCCTACGAGCAGTACTTC
NA,TRBJ2-7,TRBV27,NA,CASSLGGEQYF,TGTGCCAGCAGTTTAGGAGGGGAGCAGTACTTC
NA,TRBJ2-5,TRBV4-2,NA,CASSQDREETQYF,TGTGCCAGCAGCCAAGATCGAGAAGAGACCCAGTACTTC
NA,TRBJ1-2,TRBV7-9,NA,CATLEPNYGYTF,TGTGCCACCCTGGAACCTAACTATGGCTACACCTTC
NA,TRBJ1-3,TRBV6-1,NA,CASSGTPGHEGNTIYF,TGTGCCAGCAGTGGAACACCGGGACACGAAGGAAACACCATATATTTT
NA,TRBJ2-2,TRBV2,TRBD2,CASSEVAGGHTGELFF,TGTGCCAGCAGTGAAGTTGCGGGGGGCCACACCGGGGAGCTGTTTTTT
NA,TRBJ1-6,TRBV12-5,NA,CASGPQSSYNSPLHF,TGTGCTAGTGGCCCCCAGAGCTCCTATAATTCACCCCTCCACTTT
NA,TRBJ2-3,TRBV9,NA,CASSLRLVTDTQYF,TGTGCCAGCAGCCTAAGACTCGTCACAGATACGCAGTATTTT
few,TRBJ2-7,TRBV29-1,NA,CSVESRDEQYF,TGCAGCGTTGAAAGTCGCGACGAGCAGTACTTC